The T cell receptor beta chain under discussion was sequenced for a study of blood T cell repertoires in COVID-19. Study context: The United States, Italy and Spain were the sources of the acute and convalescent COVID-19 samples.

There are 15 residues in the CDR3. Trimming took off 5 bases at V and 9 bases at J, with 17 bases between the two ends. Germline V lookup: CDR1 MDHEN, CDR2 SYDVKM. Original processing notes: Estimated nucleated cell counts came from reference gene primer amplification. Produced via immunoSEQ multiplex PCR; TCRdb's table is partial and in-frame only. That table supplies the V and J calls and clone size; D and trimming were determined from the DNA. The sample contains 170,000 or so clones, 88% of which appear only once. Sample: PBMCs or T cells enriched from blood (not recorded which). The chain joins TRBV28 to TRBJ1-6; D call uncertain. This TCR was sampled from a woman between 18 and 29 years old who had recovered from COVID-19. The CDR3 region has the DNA TGTGCCAGCAGTATCCCGACACCGCACCTTTCACCCCTCCACTTT. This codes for CASSIPTPHLSPLHF.